This T cell receptor (beta chain) appears in the sequencing data of a study of blood T cell repertoires in COVID-19. Study information: Acute-phase and convalescent COVID-19 samples originated in the United States, Italy and Spain. From T cells, B-cell-depleted T cells, or PBMCs came the material, which was cDNA or gDNA.

As handled by the study authors: Nucleated cell number was recorded as an estimate derived from reference gene primer amplification. The assay was immunoSEQ multiplex PCR, and TCRdb's table has in-frame clones only and misses some. V and J calls plus clone size are reproduced from that table; the DNA served to infer D and trimming. The sample comprises approximately 100,000 clones, less than 85% of which are singletons, and 38% rests with the top ten. Losses at the gene ends were 5 bases for V and 5 bases for J; bases not matched to a gene: 8. The length of the CDR3 is 15 residues. Germline V gene data show CDR1 as SGHVS and CDR2 as FNYEAQ.

The chain employs TRBV7-6 and TRBJ1-2; 10 bases match TRBD1. The sequenced material came from peripheral blood. This receptor was taken from a man aged 80 or over with acute or convalescent COVID-19. CDR3 amino acids: CASSRDPGQGYGYTF. The CDR3 bases are TGTGCCAGCAGCCGCGACCCGGGACAGGGGTATGGCTACACCTTC.